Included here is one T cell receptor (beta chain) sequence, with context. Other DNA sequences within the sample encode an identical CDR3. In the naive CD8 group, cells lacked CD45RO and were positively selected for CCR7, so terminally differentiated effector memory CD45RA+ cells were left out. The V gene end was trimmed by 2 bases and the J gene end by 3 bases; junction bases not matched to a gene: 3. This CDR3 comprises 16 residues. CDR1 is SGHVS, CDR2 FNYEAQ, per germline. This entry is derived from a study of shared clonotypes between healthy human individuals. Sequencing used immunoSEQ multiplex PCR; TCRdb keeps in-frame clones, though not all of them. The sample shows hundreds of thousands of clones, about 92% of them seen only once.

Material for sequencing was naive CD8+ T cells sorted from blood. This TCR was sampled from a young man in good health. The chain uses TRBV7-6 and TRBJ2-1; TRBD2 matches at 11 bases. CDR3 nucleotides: TGTGCCAGCAGCTTATCGCTAGCGGGAGGCTACAATGAGCAGTTCTTC. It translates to CASSLSLAGGYNEQFF.